This T cell receptor (beta chain) was recovered during a study of blood T cell repertoires in COVID-19. Per the authors' pipeline: Reference gene primer amplification gave estimated nucleated cell counts. Profiling relied on immunoSEQ multiplex PCR, and the TCRdb table lists in-frame clones only, not all of them. The V and J calls and clone size were taken over from that table, and D and trimming were inferred from the DNA. The table lists about 13,000 clones, approximately 91% of them singletons, with 14% in the top ten. CDR1 SNHLY and CDR2 FYNNEI come from the germline V gene. The length of the CDR3 is 14 residues. V shed 6 bases, J shed 0 bases, and the junction held 4 bases outside the gene matches.

The J gene is TRBJ2-7, the V gene TRBV2, with 8 bases fitting TRBD2. The receptor was isolated from a human donor in a cohort sampled during active COVID-19. Sequenced input: peripheral blood. CDR3 in amino acids: CASRRLASSYEQYF. CDR3 DNA sequence: TGTGCCAGCAGGCGACTAGCGAGCTCCTACGAGCAGTACTTC.